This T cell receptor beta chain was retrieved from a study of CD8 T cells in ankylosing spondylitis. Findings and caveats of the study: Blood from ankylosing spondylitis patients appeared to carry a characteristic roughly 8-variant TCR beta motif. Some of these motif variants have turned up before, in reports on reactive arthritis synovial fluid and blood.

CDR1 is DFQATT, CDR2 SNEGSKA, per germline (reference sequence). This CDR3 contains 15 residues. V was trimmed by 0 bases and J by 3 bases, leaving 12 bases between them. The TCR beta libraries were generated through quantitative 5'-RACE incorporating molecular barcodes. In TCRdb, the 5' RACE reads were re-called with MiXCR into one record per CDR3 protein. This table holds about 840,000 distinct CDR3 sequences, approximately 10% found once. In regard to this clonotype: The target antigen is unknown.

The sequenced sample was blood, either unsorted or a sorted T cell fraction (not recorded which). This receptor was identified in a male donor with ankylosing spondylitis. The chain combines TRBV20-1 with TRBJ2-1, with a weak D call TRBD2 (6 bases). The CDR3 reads CSARDLRGLYNEQFF. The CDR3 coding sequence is TGCAGTGCTAGAGATTTGCGGGGCCTCTACAATGAGCAGTTCTTC.